A selection of T cell receptor beta chains follows, all from one sample in a study of radiation and T cells in renal cell carcinoma. TCRdb keeps only in-frame clones here, not all; method: immunoSEQ multiplex PCR. There are 94,000 or so clones in the sample; about four fifths occur only once, and almost 6.5% lies in the top ten. The sequences come from blood, collected from a patient whose treatment included radiotherapy and nephrectomy. These receptor sequences come from a man aged 60 to 75 with renal cell carcinoma. Each CDR3 is given with its conserved first and last residue. D genes are given only for firm matches. Size is stated for part of the rows, as once, few or many counts, or as a class when the clone is expanded.

cdr3_aa | cdr3_nt | j_call | d_call | clone_size | v_call
CASSYLETQYF | TGTGCCAGCAGTTACCTAGAGACCCAGTACTTC | TRBJ2-5 | NA | NA | TRBV6-5
CASSFGQGKNIQYF | TGTGCCAGCAGTTTCGGACAGGGAAAAAACATTCAGTACTTC | TRBJ2-4 | TRBD1 | once | TRBV28
CSTKGGKGETQYF | TGCAGCACCAAGGGGGGGAAGGGGGAGACCCAGTACTTC | TRBJ2-5 | NA | NA | TRBV29-1
CAWSGLAGGSNEQYF | TGTGCCTGGAGCGGACTAGCGGGAGGGAGCAACGAGCAGTACTTC | TRBJ2-7 | TRBD2 | NA | TRBV30
CASRSFGLAPPKPKGSGANVLTF | TGTGCCAGCAGATCCTTTGGACTAGCGCCACCAAAACCGAAGGGCTCTGGGGCCAACGTCCTGACTTTC | TRBJ2-6 | TRBD2 | NA | TRBV28
CASSRLAGVTDTQYF | TGTGCCAGCAGCCGATTAGCGGGAGTGACAGATACGCAGTATTTT | TRBJ2-3 | TRBD2 | NA | TRBV7-9
CASSASYQETQYF | TGTGCCAGTAGCGCAAGTTACCAAGAGACCCAGTACTTC | TRBJ2-5 | NA | few | TRBV19
CASSGQQGNEQFF | TGTGCCAGTAGTGGGCAACAGGGGAATGAGCAGTTCTTC | TRBJ2-1 | TRBD1 | NA | TRBV19
CASSQHPGLAKNIQYF | TGTGCCAGCAGCCAACACCCAGGGTTAGCCAAAAACATTCAGTACTTC | TRBJ2-4 | NA | NA | TRBV11-2
CASSFGGVQGGYTF | TGTGCCAGCAGTTTTGGTGGGGTCCAAGGTGGCTACACCTTC | TRBJ1-2 | NA | NA | TRBV27
CASSPRWMAGRDIKEKLFF | TGTGCCAGCAGCCCCCGCTGGATGGCGGGCCGGGACATAAAGGAAAAACTGTTTTTT | TRBJ1-4 | NA | NA | TRBV7-8
CASSLAGGDTGELFF | TGTGCCAGCAGCTTAGCAGGGGGCGACACCGGGGAGCTGTTTTTT | TRBJ2-2 | TRBD1 | NA | TRBV7-6
CASSLTSGRHNEQFF | TGCGCCAGCAGCTTGACTAGCGGGAGACACAATGAGCAGTTCTTC | TRBJ2-1 | TRBD2 | NA | TRBV5-1
CASSIGGTSGTNEQFF | TGTGCCAGTAGTATAGGGGGGACTAGCGGGACAAATGAGCAGTTCTTC | TRBJ2-1 | TRBD2 | NA | TRBV19
CASSLNGLGTYEQYF | TGTGCCAGCAGTTTGAATGGTCTTGGCACCTACGAGCAGTACTTC | TRBJ2-7 | NA | NA | TRBV27
CASSLAPSGSFNEQYF | TGTGCCAGCAGCTTGGCCCCTAGCGGGAGCTTTAACGAGCAGTACTTC | TRBJ2-7 | TRBD2 | NA | TRBV5-5
CASSGSGRADTQYF | TGTGCCAGCAGCGGTAGCGGGAGGGCAGATACGCAGTATTTT | TRBJ2-3 | TRBD2 | NA | TRBV9
CASSPSVGSTGNTIYF | TGTGCCAGCAGCCCCAGTGTTGGGAGTACTGGAAACACCATATATTTT | TRBJ1-3 | NA | few | TRBV7-9
CASSPTKRELVNEQFF | TGCGCCAGCAGCCCCACTAAACGAGAACTCGTCAATGAGCAGTTCTTC | TRBJ2-1 | NA | NA | TRBV4-3
CASSIGGTSKFF | TGTGCCAGTAGTATAGGCGGGACTAGCAAGTTCTTC | TRBJ2-1 | TRBD2 | NA | TRBV19
CASSDTAGVAETQYF | TGCGCCAGCAGTGATACGGCGGGAGTCGCAGAGACCCAGTACTTC | TRBJ2-5 | TRBD2 | NA | TRBV10-2
CASSLEPHRGGNQPQHF | TGTGCCAGCAGTTTAGAGCCCCACAGGGGCGGCAATCAGCCCCAGCATTTT | TRBJ1-5 | TRBD1 | NA | TRBV28
CASSLGRGRHEQYF | TGCGCCAGCAGCTTAGGTAGGGGGCGGCACGAGCAGTACTTC | TRBJ2-7 | TRBD1 | NA | TRBV5-1
CASSPYSGSEDTQYF | TGTGCCAGCAGCCCTTATAGCGGGAGTGAAGATACGCAGTATTTT | TRBJ2-3 | TRBD2 | NA | TRBV7-9
CASSLVGTDREEKLFF | TGCGCCAGCAGCTTGGTAGGGACGGACAGGGAGGAAAAACTGTTTTTT | TRBJ1-4 | TRBD1 | few | TRBV5-1
CASSFGRGGRNEQFF | TGCGCCAGCAGCTTCGGGCGGGGAGGTCGGAATGAGCAGTTCTTC | TRBJ2-1 | NA | NA | TRBV5-1
CASNVGRYQSYEQYF | TGTGCCAGCAACGTCGGGAGATATCAATCCTACGAGCAGTACTTC | TRBJ2-7 | NA | NA | TRBV6-6
CASSLEALGSGNTIYF | TGCGCCAGCAGCTTGGAGGCCCTTGGGTCTGGAAACACCATATATTTT | TRBJ1-3 | NA | NA | TRBV5-1
CASSSQPSDTQYF | TGCGCCAGCAGCTCCCAACCCTCAGATACGCAGTATTTT | TRBJ2-3 | NA | NA | TRBV5-1
CASSVVPSYGRETQYF | TGTGCCAGCAGCGTAGTCCCTTCGTACGGGAGGGAGACCCAGTACTTC | TRBJ2-5 | TRBD2 | NA | TRBV9
CASTPRGSIMNTEAFF | TGCGCCAGCACCCCAAGGGGATCGATCATGAACACTGAAGCTTTCTTT | TRBJ1-1 | NA | NA | TRBV5-1
CATSRFQTDTQYF | TGTGCCACCAGCAGGTTCCAGACAGATACGCAGTATTTT | TRBJ2-3 | NA | NA | TRBV15
CATSRDTRDTEAFF | TGTGCCACCAGCAGAGATACCCGGGACACTGAAGCTTTCTTT | TRBJ1-1 | NA | once | TRBV15
CASRPGTSGRISTNEQYF | TGCGCCAGCCGTCCCGGGACTAGCGGGAGAATCTCGACCAACGAGCAGTACTTC | TRBJ2-7 | TRBD2 | NA | TRBV5-1
CASSISASAETQYF | TGTGCCAGTAGTATATCCGCCTCGGCGGAGACCCAGTACTTC | TRBJ2-5 | NA | NA | TRBV19
CASRPTRGRSYNEQFF | TGTGCCAGCAGACCAACCAGGGGCCGCTCCTACAATGAGCAGTTCTTC | TRBJ2-1 | NA | NA | TRBV11-2
CASSPGTGGVEQYF | TGTGCCAGCAGTCCCGGGACAGGGGGCGTCGAGCAGTACTTC | TRBJ2-7 | TRBD1 | NA | TRBV25-1
CASSPPIQNSLSGKGTGELFF | TGTGCCAGCTCACCACCGATCCAGAATTCATTAAGCGGGAAGGGCACCGGGGAGCTGTTTTTT | TRBJ2-2 | TRBD2 | NA | TRBV18
CASSLGRTAVNTGELFF | TGTGCCAGCAGCTTGGGAAGGACAGCCGTGAACACCGGGGAGCTGTTTTTT | TRBJ2-2 | NA | NA | TRBV11-1
CASYAMGISNEQFF | TGCGCCAGCTACGCAATGGGGATCTCCAATGAGCAGTTCTTC | TRBJ2-1 | NA | once | TRBV5-1
CASSQDRSQITQYF | TGCGCCAGCAGCCAAGATCGGTCACAGATAACGCAGTATTTT | TRBJ2-3 | NA | NA | TRBV4-3